These 30 T cell receptor beta chains were sequenced from one sample in a study of OX40 agonist ivuxolimab in advanced cancers. Data came from immunoSEQ multiplex PCR; TCRdb stores just in-frame clones and leaves some out. Found here are 45,000 to 50,000 clones, roughly 86% of them singletons; the top ten hold under 2.5%. Sequenced material: CD4+ or CD8+ T cells sorted from blood, taken in a trial of the OX40 agonist ivuxolimab. The receptors stem from an adult with an advanced solid tumor such as melanoma, head and neck, liver or kidney cancer.

The J gene is TRBJ2-1, the V gene TRBV21-1; no DNA check was done on the table's D call, TRBD2. TRBV21-1 is a recognized pseudogene. CDR3 length: 16 amino acids. This CDR3 is CASIRLAGHTYNEQFF. The CDR3 region has the DNA TGTGCCAGCATTCGACTAGCGGGCCATACCTACAATGAGCAGTTCTTC.

The chain has TRBV2 and TRBJ1-6; the D is unclear. V dropped 6 bases and J dropped 2 bases, with 11 bases sitting between them. This CDR3 spans 15 amino acids. In germline, CDR1 is SNHLY, CDR2 FYNNEI. Written as DNA, the CDR3 is TGTGCCAGCAGGGGTCTCTGGGCCTATAATTCACCCCTCCACTTT. Translation: CASRGLWAYNSPLHF.

This sequence joins TRBV5-6 and TRBJ1-1; no clear D. From germline, CDR1 is SGHDT and CDR2 YYEEEE. Deletions cut 0 bases from V and 1 base from J, with 7 bases between. The CDR3 sequence is 14 residues long. The CDR3 DNA reads as TGTGCCAGCAGCTTGGAGGTGGGGAACACTGAAGCTTTCTTT. Translated: CASSLEVGNTEAFF.

The chain joins TRBV23-1 to TRBJ2-3; D call uncertain. TRBV23-1 is filed as an ORF, its function uncertain. The CDR3 covers 13 residues. Trimming stripped 5 bases from V and 3 bases from J, with 9 bases between. CDR3 nucleotide sequence: TGCGCCAGCAGTAGAATGGGGACAGATACGCAGTATTTT. Its protein product is CASSRMGTDTQYF.

The chain joins TRBV7-9 to TRBJ2-7; weak D call: TRBD1 (5 bases). V dropped 4 bases and J dropped 3 bases, with 10 bases sitting between them. This CDR3 is 13 amino acids long. From germline, CDR1 is SEHNR and CDR2 FQNEAQ (reference sequence). The CDR3 spells CASSSQGNYEQYF. Here the CDR3 DNA reads TGTGCCAGCAGCTCGCAGGGTAACTACGAGCAGTACTTC. Drawing the rest from reference TRBV7-9 and TRBJ2-7, the complete variable domain is DTGVSQNPRHKITKRGQNVTFRCDPISEHNRLYWYRQTLGQGPEFLTYFQNEAQLEKSRLLSDRFSAERPKGSFSTLEIQRTEQGDSAMYLCASSSQGNYEQYFGPGTRLTVT.

The V gene is TRBV4-1, the J gene TRBJ1-5; 9 bases map to TRBD1. V gave up 1 base and J gave up 0 bases; unmatched junction bases: 7. There are 18 residues in the CDR3. CDR1 and CDR2 from the germline V gene are MGHRA and YSYEKL. This CDR3 is CASSQAPGQGFSNQPQHF. The CDR3 DNA reads as TGCGCCAGCAGCCAAGCCCCGGGACAGGGATTTAGCAATCAGCCCCAGCATTTT.

This clone has a single count. The gene calls are TRBV6-1 and TRBJ2-1; TRBD2 might be the D (5 bases). Germline CDR1 MNHNS, CDR2 SASEGT. With 10 bases removed from V and 6 bases from J, the gap between germline ends came to 19 bases. This CDR3 contains 14 residues. CDR3: CATLRRGSGNEQFF. The CDR3 bases are TGTGCCACCCTGAGGAGAGGGTCAGGCAATGAGCAGTTCTTC.

This chain joins TRBV5-4 and TRBJ2-5; D gene uncertain. The CDR3 runs 12 residues. V gave up 4 bases and J gave up 4 bases, with 8 bases separating them. Germline V lookup: CDR1 SGHNT, CDR2 YYREEE (reference sequence). The CDR3 is CASSDYRETQYF. CDR3 coding DNA: TGTGCCAGCAGCGATTACCGAGAGACCCAGTACTTC.

This clone has just a few counts. CDR3 protein: CASSLSAGPAYGYTF. CDR3 in DNA: TGCGCCAGCAGCTTGTCGGCAGGGCCTGCCTATGGCTACACCTTC. The chain employs TRBV5-1 and TRBJ1-2; the D gene is possibly TRBD1 (5 bases). Germline CDR1 is SGHRS and CDR2 is YFSETQ. V was shortened by 1 base and J by 4 bases, with 14 bases between the two germline ends. The length of the CDR3 is 15 residues.

V usage is TRBV18 and J usage is TRBJ2-5, with unresolved D. The CDR3 has 11 residues. Germline V gene data show CDR1 as KGHSH and CDR2 as LQKENI. Trimming shortened V by 4 bases and J by 5 bases, and 5 bases separated the two germline ends. The CDR3 is CASSLRETQYF. DNA of the CDR3: TGTGCCAGCTCACTACGGGAGACCCAGTACTTC.

A word on this clone: At one end, the junction sequence differs from germline, possibly due to a read error. The V call is TRBV5-1, the J call TRBJ1-1; TRBD1 matches 7 bases. The CDR3 loop spans 14 amino acids. The germline CDR1 and CDR2 sequences are SGHRS and YFSETQ. The CDR3 sequence: CASRRDSANTEAFF. CDR3 DNA sequence: TGTGCCAGCAGACGGGACAGCGCCAACACTGAAGCTTTCTTT.

The CDR3 reads CASSEMAGLSYEQYF. The CDR3 coding sequence is TGTGCCAGCAGTGAAATGGCAGGACTCTCCTACGAGCAGTACTTC. The chain links TRBV6-1 to TRBJ2-7; D may be TRBD2 (5 bases). The length of the CDR3 is 15 residues. The germline CDR1 and CDR2 sequences are MNHNS and SASEGT. Trimming took 2 bases from V and 0 from J, leaving 11 bases between them.

This chain uses TRBV19 with TRBJ2-1; 7 bases line up with TRBD2. V was pared by 5 bases and J by 10 bases, with 17 bases of the junction left unmatched. The length of the CDR3 is 16 residues. CDR1 LNHDA and CDR2 SQIVND come from the germline V gene (reference sequence). The CDR3 nucleotides read TGTGCCAGTAGTTTCGATAAGTACCTAGGGGAGGGGGAGCAGTTCTTC. Translation: CASSFDKYLGEGEQFF.

The V and J genes are TRBV4-1 and TRBJ2-1; 7 bases are a match to TRBD2. The CDR3 sequence is 18 residues long. Germline assignment: CDR1 MGHRA and CDR2 YSYEKL. V was pared by 4 bases and J by 7 bases, with 19 bases of the junction left unmatched. The CDR3 sequence is CASSPLILVLRGLNEQFF. For the CDR3, the DNA is TGCGCCAGCAGCCCCCTAATCCTGGTGTTGAGGGGACTAAATGAGCAGTTCTTC.

J is TRBJ1-6 and V is TRBV27; tentative D call: TRBD1 (6 bases). The CDR3 runs to 14 residues. Germline CDR1 MNHEY, CDR2 SMNVEV (reference sequence). V was trimmed by 2 bases and J by 9 bases, leaving 11 bases between them. CDR3 bases: TGTGCCAGCAGTTTAAAAGACAGGTCTTCACCCCTCCACTTT. Encoded protein: CASSLKDRSSPLHF.

This clone was seen just once. The V call is TRBV5-1, the J call TRBJ1-3; maybe TRBD1 (5 bases). Germline V gene lookup returns CDR1 SGHRS and CDR2 YFSETQ. CDR3 size: 16 residues. The germline V and J ends were trimmed by 3 bases and 0 bases, with 13 bases remaining between them. CDR3 loop: CASSSGLSSSGNTIYF. The CDR3 DNA reads as TGCGCCAGCAGCTCGGGACTTTCTAGCTCTGGAAACACCATATATTTT.

This clone was seen a handful of times. The rearrangement links TRBV2 to TRBJ1-1; no clear D. Trimming took off 4 bases at V and 5 bases at J, with 5 bases between the two ends. This CDR3 is 11 amino acids long. CDR1 is SNHLY, CDR2 FYNNEI, per germline. CDR3 DNA: TGTGCCAGCAGTGGACGTACTGAAGCTTTCTTT. It encodes CASSGRTEAFF.

V is TRBV19 and J is TRBJ2-1, with 8 bases matching TRBD2. Germline CDR1 LNHDA, CDR2 SQIVND (reference sequence). The CDR3 length is 13 residues. V lost 5 bases and J lost 8; bases outside the gene matches: 5. The CDR3 coding sequence is TGTGCCAGTAGTCCAACGGGGGGGGATGAGCAGTTCTTC. Amino acids: CASSPTGGDEQFF.

Comments on this clone: The same CDR3 can be traced to other DNA sequences in this sample. This chain uses TRBV5-4 with TRBJ2-7; a weak D match, TRBD1 (5 bases). CDR1 is SGHNT and CDR2 is YYREEE in the germline V gene (reference sequence). Between the trimmed V and J ends, which lost 0 bases and 4 bases, there was a span of 14 bases. This CDR3 contains 15 residues. CDR3 DNA sequence: TGTGCCAGCAGCTTGGAGCAGGGTGGCCCGTACGAGCAGTACTTC. Encoded protein: CASSLEQGGPYEQYF.

The rearrangement links TRBV6-5 to TRBJ1-1, with 8 nucleotides matching TRBD1. Unmatched junction bases numbered 4, after V lost 2 bases and J lost 2 bases. The CDR3 loop spans 15 amino acids. Germline CDR1 reads MNHEY; CDR2 reads SVGAGI. The CDR3: CASSYLGQANTEAFF. CDR3 sequence (DNA): TGTGCCAGCAGTTACCTGGGACAGGCCAACACTGAAGCTTTCTTT.

In this sample, this clone turned up once. The genes are TRBV19 and TRBJ1-1; D remains unclear. V lost 4 bases and J 4 bases, leaving 13 bases between the germline ends. Germline values: CDR1 LNHDA, CDR2 SQIVND (reference sequence). This CDR3 spans 14 amino acids. In DNA, the CDR3 is TGTGCCAGTAGTACAGGAGATTTGGGCACTGAAGCTTTCTTT. It yields the protein CASSTGDLGTEAFF. Using reference TRBV19 and TRBJ1-1 for the parts outside the CDR3, the full variable domain is DGGITQSPKYLFRKEGQNVTLSCEQNLNHDAMYWYRQDPGQGLRLIYYSQIVNDFQKGDIAEGYSVSREKKESFPLTVTSAQKNPTAFYLCASSTGDLGTEAFFGQGTRLTVV.

The chain combines TRBV2 with TRBJ2-3; 10 nucleotides align to TRBD1. The V gene's germline CDR1 is SNHLY and CDR2 FYNNEI. The CDR3 runs to 14 residues. V lost 4 bases, J lost 3 bases, and 1 base stayed unmatched. The CDR3 sequence is CASSGQGATDTQYF. The CDR3 coding sequence is TGTGCCAGCAGTGGACAGGGGGCAACAGATACGCAGTATTTT.

This chain connects TRBV11-1 to TRBJ1-2; TRBD1 agrees at 8 bases. Looked up from germline, CDR1 is SGHAT and CDR2 is FQDESV (reference sequence). The V gene end was trimmed by 5 bases and the J gene end by 3 bases; junction bases not matched to a gene: 2. This CDR3 is built from 13 residues. CDR3 sequence reads: CASSQDRDYGYTF. Written as DNA, the CDR3 is TGTGCCAGCAGCCAGGACAGGGACTATGGCTACACCTTC.

The CDR3 DNA is TGTGCCAGCAGCCGGGGTCGGGACAGGCAATCTAACTATGGCTACACCTTC. It codes for CASSRGRDRQSNYGYTF. This sequence joins TRBV7-2 and TRBJ1-2; 8 bases are shared with TRBD1. Germline-derived CDR1 and CDR2 are SGHTA and FQGNSA. The ends lost 5 bases at V and 0 bases at J; junction bases unmatched: 11. The CDR3 spans 17 residues.

CDR3 in amino acids: CASSGGGTGTYEQYF. DNA of the CDR3: TGTGCCAGCAGTGGTGGGGGGACAGGGACCTACGAGCAGTACTTC. J is TRBJ2-7 and V is TRBV6-1; TRBD1 matches at 9 bases. Germline V gene sequence: CDR1 MNHNS, CDR2 SASEGT. Unmatched junction bases numbered 6, after V lost 4 bases and J lost 2 bases. This CDR3 contains 15 residues.

The rearrangement uses TRBV11-3 and TRBJ2-3, with a tentative D call TRBD2 (6 bases). CDR3 length: 13 amino acids. V was cut by 1 base and J by 4 bases, with 6 bases left in between. Germline values: CDR1 SGHNT, CDR2 YENEEA. The CDR3 here is CASSLGGADTQYF. The CDR3 coding sequence is TGTGCCAGCAGCTTAGGCGGGGCAGATACGCAGTATTTT.

This chain uses TRBV5-6 with TRBJ1-2; D unresolved. The germline V gene has CDR1 SGHDT and CDR2 YYEEEE. CDR3 length: 14 residues. Trimming cost V 0 bases and J 4 bases, with 10 bases left between them. Here the CDR3 reads CASSLGRSSYGYTF. CDR3 sequence (DNA): TGTGCCAGCAGCTTGGGAAGGTCCTCCTATGGCTACACCTTC.

The chain couples TRBV7-2 to TRBJ2-5; TRBD2 agrees at 8 bases. CDR1 is SGHTA, CDR2 FQGNSA, per germline. This CDR3 has 15 residues. V lost 3 bases and J lost 5; bases outside the gene matches: 8. The CDR3 DNA reads TGTGCCAGCAGCTTTGGTGACGGGAGGGTGGAGACCCAGTACTTC. Translated: CASSFGDGRVETQYF. The complete variable domain, with remaining parts taken from reference TRBV7-2 and TRBJ2-5, reads GAGVSQSPSNKVTEKGKDVELRCDPISGHTALYWYRQSLGQGLEFLIYFQGNSAPDKSGLPSDRFSAERTGGSVSTLTIQRTQQEDSAVYLCASSFGDGRVETQYFGPGTRLLVL.

The rearrangement joins TRBV7-3 to TRBJ2-1; TRBD2 matches 13 bases. The J segment lost 7 bases and the V segment lost 5 bases, leaving 8 bases of the junction unmatched. The V gene's germline CDR1 is SGHTA and CDR2 FQGTGA. This CDR3 spans 16 amino acids. CDR3 amino acids: CASSPTLAGGQNEQFF. The DNA of the CDR3 is TGTGCCAGCAGCCCTACACTAGCGGGGGGGCAAAATGAGCAGTTCTTC.

In its sample, this clone was seen once. The V and J genes are TRBV18 and TRBJ2-7; 10 positions agree with TRBD1. V shed 3 bases, J shed 2 bases, and the junction held 13 bases outside the gene matches. This CDR3 has 18 residues. CDR1 KGHSH and CDR2 LQKENI come from the germline V gene. CDR3 residues: CASSPRPGTGVRAYEQYF. The DNA of the CDR3 is TGTGCCAGCTCACCTCGTCCCGGGACAGGGGTAAGGGCCTACGAGCAGTACTTC.